Below are 9 T cell receptor beta chains sequenced from a single sample in a study of blood T cells in healthy people across ages. Combining a sample-barcoded 5' primer with a J-beta primer mix, a second PCR ran for roughly 7 to 11 cycles. TCRdb analysed the 5' RACE reads with MiXCR anew, one entry per CDR3 protein. The sample consists of 2 million or so distinct CDR3 sequences, roughly 50% of them appearing once. The sample consisted of blood. All receptors come from a woman in her thirties or forties in good health.

This rearrangement joins TRBV29-1 to TRBJ2-1; 15 bases match TRBD2. Germline assignment: CDR1 SQVTM and CDR2 ANQGSEA. J was trimmed by 5 bases and V by 7 bases; bases with no gene match: 6. The CDR3 runs 15 residues. CDR3 bases: TGCAGCGGGGGGACTAGCGGGGGGAGGAACAATGAGCAGTTCTTC. Encoded protein: CSGGTSGGRNNEQFF.

This clonotype was recorded a few times. V usage is TRBV25-1 and J usage is TRBJ1-2; a weak D match, TRBD1 (6 bases). V lost 4 bases, J lost 10 bases, and 16 bases lay in between. The CDR3 has 13 amino acids. From germline, CDR1 is MGHDK and CDR2 SYGVNS. In DNA form, the CDR3 reads TGTGCCAGCAGTGTAGGGACAAGTTCTATCTACACCTTC. Translating gives CASSVGTSSIYTF.

In its sample, this clonotype was seen many times. This chain links TRBV27 with TRBJ2-3; D is unclear. Germline V CDR1 and CDR2: MNHEY, SMNVEV (reference sequence). Trimming cost V 6 bases and J 0 bases, with 10 bases left between them. The CDR3 runs to 14 residues. The CDR3 DNA reads TGTGCCAGCAGCCTTAGTTCTAGCACAGATACGCAGTATTTT. Translating it yields CASSLSSSTDTQYF.

The V call is TRBV12-5, the J call TRBJ2-3; 10 nucleotides agree with TRBD2. Unmatched junction bases numbered 6, after V lost 2 bases and J lost 1 base. The length of the CDR3 is 17 residues. Per the germline V gene, CDR1 is LGHNT and CDR2 is FRNRAP. In DNA, the CDR3 is TGTGCTAGTGGTTTGTTCCCTACTAGCGGGGGCACAGATACGCAGTATTTT. Protein sequence: CASGLFPTSGGTDTQYF.

This clonotype was detected only a few times. This sequence joins TRBV12-5 and TRBJ2-1; D gene uncertain. The CDR3 contains 17 residues. Germline CDR1 is LGHNT and CDR2 is FRNRAP. With 2 bases removed from V and 0 bases from J, the gap between germline ends came to 14 bases. The chain's CDR3 is CASGLTPVPSSYNEQFF. The DNA of the CDR3 is TGTGCTAGTGGTTTGACCCCGGTCCCAAGCTCCTACAATGAGCAGTTCTTC.

Turning to this clonotype: At one end, the junction sequence differs from germline, possibly due to a read error. The chain uses TRBV7-7 and TRBJ2-5; perhaps TRBD2 as D (5 bases). CDR1 is SSHAT and CDR2 is FNYEAQ in the germline V gene (reference sequence). The CDR3 totals 15 residues. In DNA form, the CDR3 reads TGTGCTAGCAGTACAAATGTCGGGGAGCAAGAGACCCAGTACTTC. This translates into CASSTNVGEQETQYF.

This clonotype came up a few times. The chain has TRBV12-3 or TRBV12-4 and TRBJ2-4; 7 bases align to TRBD1. V lost 5 bases to trimming and J lost 6 bases; unmatched junction nucleotides: 7. The CDR3 loop spans 14 amino acids. This chain's CDR3 is CASSPGTEANIQYF. The CDR3 region has the DNA TGTGCCAGCAGTCCGGGGACAGAGGCAAACATTCAGTACTTC.

This clonotype was counted between two and nine times. The V gene is TRBV27, the J gene TRBJ1-5, with D perhaps matching TRBD1 (5 bases). Germline V gene data show CDR1 as MNHEY and CDR2 as SMNVEV (reference sequence). CDR3 length: 15 residues. V lost 3 bases, J lost 4 bases, and 13 bases lay in between. The DNA for the CDR3 is TGTGCCAGCAGTTTCTTGGCAGGGAAAAATCAGCCCCAGCATTTT. This encodes CASSFLAGKNQPQHF.

The gene calls are TRBV3-1 and TRBJ2-5, with a weak D call TRBD2 (6 bases). This CDR3 has 19 amino acids. Germline V lookup: CDR1 LGHDT, CDR2 YNNKEL (reference sequence). The V gene lost 8 bases and the J gene lost 0 bases, with 28 bases spanning the gap. In nucleotides, the CDR3 is TGTGCCAGCTTAACCAAGAGCCGGTCTGGGACTGTAAACCAAGAGACCCAGTACTTC. Protein: CASLTKSRSGTVNQETQYF.